This entry lists 16 T cell receptor beta chains sequenced from one sample in a study of beta chain features in type 1 diabetes. Study-wide results and limits: Moderately but significantly shorter TCRB CDR3s were found in Type 1 diabetes patients in all four CD4+ subsets.

Isolated RNA was reverse transcribed in full, so expressed TCRB transcripts were sequenced. Assay: immunoSEQ multiplex PCR; the TCRdb copy retains only in-frame clones and omits some. The sample carries about 260,000 clones, roughly 21% recorded once. No antigen is known for these receptors. What was sequenced was naive CD4+ T cells from blood. The source of these receptors is a woman aged 40 to 55 with type 1 diabetes.

This clone was seen more than once but under ten times. The chain is built from TRBV4-2 and TRBJ1-5; tentative D call: TRBD1 (5 bases). This CDR3 has 17 residues. V lost 4 bases, J lost 3 bases, and 19 bases lay in between. Per the germline V gene, CDR1 is LGHNA and CDR2 is YNFKEQ. The CDR3 region is CASSPVQAREVNQPQHF. The CDR3 DNA sequence: TGTGCCAGCAGCCCCGTTCAGGCCAGGGAAGTCAATCAGCCCCAGCATTTT.

This clone showed up just a few times. V is TRBV2 and J is TRBJ2-4, with 8 bases fitting TRBD1. The germline V gene encodes CDR1 SNHLY and CDR2 FYNNEI. The CDR3 runs 16 residues. V dropped 7 bases and J dropped 2; count of bases not matched to a gene: 10. The DNA of the CDR3 is TGTGCCAGCACTTTCAGGGGGCAGGGAACCAAAAACATTCAGTACTTC. Protein: CASTFRGQGTKNIQYF.

A few counts support this clone. The genes are TRBV5-6 and TRBJ2-7, with TRBD1 matching over 7 bases. The CDR3 sequence is 14 residues long. The germline CDR1 and CDR2 sequences are SGHDT and YYEEEE. V gave up 4 bases and J gave up 4 bases; unmatched junction bases: 8. The chain's CDR3 is CASSPSGQNYEQYF. CDR3 coding DNA: TGTGCCAGCAGCCCCTCGGGACAGAATTACGAGCAGTACTTC.

This clone was seen a handful of times. The rearrangement uses TRBV5-1 and TRBJ2-5; 12 bases line up with TRBD1. CDR1 SGHRS and CDR2 YFSETQ come from the germline V gene. The trim removed 0 bases at V and 5 bases at J, leaving 5 bases unmatched. The CDR3 is made up of 16 amino acids. CDR3 DNA sequence: TGCGCCAGCAGCTTGGGCGGGACAGGGGGCGAGGAGACCCAGTACTTC. It codes for CASSLGGTGGEETQYF.

A few counts support this clone. The CDR3, as DNA: TGCGCCAGCAGTCCATACCGGGTCCTGAACACTGAAGCTTTCTTT. Translated, it gives CASSPYRVLNTEAFF. The chain joins TRBV23-1 to TRBJ1-1; D remains unclear. TRBV23-1 is an ORF for which the function is uncertain. V lost 4 bases to trimming and J lost 0 bases, with 12 bases between them. This CDR3 spans 15 amino acids.

This clone was detected a few times. This chain connects TRBV6-4 to TRBJ2-3; D perhaps matches TRBD2 (6 bases). The CDR3 is 15 amino acids. The V gene's germline CDR1 is MRHNA and CDR2 SNTAGT. Between the trimmed V and J ends, which lost 2 bases and 0 bases, there was a span of 9 bases. The CDR3 coding sequence is TGTGCCAGCAGTGACGGCGGGGCGAGCACAGATACGCAGTATTTT. It codes for CASSDGGASTDTQYF.

This clone was found a few times. The chain links TRBV14 to TRBJ1-2; D remains ambiguous. V was trimmed by 0 bases and J by 8 bases, leaving 10 bases between them. CDR1 and CDR2 from the germline V gene are SGHDN and FVKESK. The CDR3 length is 13 residues. CDR3 sequence: CASSQDRQGGYTF. CDR3 nucleotides: TGTGCCAGCAGCCAAGATCGACAAGGCGGCTACACCTTC.

The J gene is TRBJ1-2, the V gene TRBV29-1, with 9 bases matching TRBD1. There are 12 residues in the CDR3. Trimming took 5 bases from V and 7 from J; bases not matched to a gene: 5. Germline V gene sequence: CDR1 SQVTM, CDR2 ANQGSEA. CDR3 sequence reads: CSVHWTGVGYTF. Here the CDR3 DNA reads TGCAGCGTTCATTGGACAGGGGTTGGCTACACCTTC.

This sequence joins TRBV28 and TRBJ2-3, with 7 bases identical to TRBD1. The CDR3 covers 16 residues. Germline assignment: CDR1 MDHEN and CDR2 SYDVKM. The ends lost 1 base at V and 2 bases at J; junction bases unmatched: 6. CDR3 DNA sequence: TGTGCCAGCAGTTTATCGAGGGGGCCCCACACAGATACGCAGTATTTT. This encodes CASSLSRGPHTDTQYF.

This clone was seen more than once but under ten times. The genes are TRBV5-1 and TRBJ2-1; TRBD1 matches at 9 bases. Trimming took 6 bases from V and 8 from J; bases not matched to a gene: 12. CDR1 SGHRS and CDR2 YFSETQ come from the germline V gene. The CDR3 extends over 15 amino acids. In DNA form, the CDR3 reads TGCGCCAGCAAAAATTCCGGGACAGGGAGATATGAGCAGTTCTTC. This sequence encodes CASKNSGTGRYEQFF.

Concerning this clone: This sample also contains other DNA sequences that code for the same CDR3. The chain is built from TRBV28 and TRBJ2-5; D uncertain. Germline assignment: CDR1 MDHEN and CDR2 SYDVKM. Trimming shortened V by 2 bases and J by 5 bases, and 3 bases separated the two germline ends. The CDR3 length is 11 residues. CDR3 nucleotides: TGTGCCAGCAGTTTAGGCGAGACCCAGTACTTC. Translation: CASSLGETQYF.

This clone has more than one count but fewer than ten. The gene calls are TRBV7-3 and TRBJ2-1; 9 bases align to TRBD2. The V segment lost 3 bases and the J segment 4 bases; nucleotides outside the gene matches: 4. CDR3 length equals 15 residues. CDR1 is SGHTA, CDR2 FQGTGA, per germline. The CDR3 loop is CASSLGSGSYNEQFF. CDR3 DNA sequence: TGTGCCAGCAGCTTGGGTAGCGGGAGTTACAATGAGCAGTTCTTC.

The chain joins TRBV29-1 to TRBJ1-1; a weak D match, TRBD1 (6 bases). The germline V and J ends were trimmed by 2 bases and 6 bases, with 16 bases remaining between them. This CDR3 contains 14 residues. The V gene's germline CDR1 is SQVTM and CDR2 ANQGSEA. CDR3 coding DNA: TGCAGCGTTGAAACTATGGGTGAGGGGGCTGAAGCTTTCTTT. Its protein product is CSVETMGEGAEAFF.

This clone has only a few counts. The CDR3 is CASRPSSYEQYF. The DNA for the CDR3 is TGTGCCAGCAGGCCGAGTTCCTACGAGCAGTACTTC. V gene TRBV28 combines with J gene TRBJ2-7; D ambiguous. The V end lost 6 bases, the J end lost 1 base, and 7 bases lay between the germline ends. The CDR3 extends over 12 amino acids. Germline V gene sequence: CDR1 MDHEN, CDR2 SYDVKM.

The chain links TRBV5-4 to TRBJ2-3; 9 nucleotides line up with TRBD1. The CDR3 consists of 15 residues. Germline CDR1 and CDR2: SGHNT and YYREEE (reference sequence). Trimming took 2 bases from V and 1 from J; bases not matched to a gene: 2. For the CDR3, the DNA is TGTGCCAGCAGCTTACAGGGGGCTCGCACAGATACGCAGTATTTT. It translates to CASSLQGARTDTQYF.

In this sample, this clone turned up a few times. The gene calls are TRBV13 and TRBJ2-7, with 8 nucleotides matching TRBD1. The germline CDR1 and CDR2 sequences are PRHDT and FYEKMQ (reference sequence). This CDR3 region has 12 residues. V lost 10 bases and J lost 2; bases outside the gene matches: 4. CDR3 amino acids: CATRQGTYEQYF. In DNA, the CDR3 is TGTGCCACCCGACAGGGGACCTACGAGCAGTACTTC.